Presented here are 11 T cell receptor beta chains from one specimen sequenced in a study of CXCR3-negative and CXCR3-positive naive CD8 T cells. Study results and caveats: Comparison of naive cells showed more hydrophobic TRB CDR3s in CXCR3-positive than in CXCR3-negative naive cells.

TRB cDNA was prepared as libraries by UMI-labeled 5' RACE. TCRdb re-called the 5' RACE reads, yielding one record per CDR3 amino acid sequence without DNA. Its listing shows tens of thousands of distinct CDR3 sequences. Their recognized antigens are unknown. Sequences were obtained from naive CXCR3+ CD8+ T cells from blood. Subset specified: CD45RO-CCR7+CD27+CD95- naive CD8+ T cells expressing CXCR3 (TNR3+). These receptors were taken from a human donor in good health. Some clones in this sample may be carry-over from other donors' samples.

The V call is TRBV15, the J call TRBJ2-2. CDR1 is LNHNV and CDR2 is YYDKDF in the germline V gene (reference sequence). This CDR3 is 14 amino acids long. CDR3 loop: CATSRPQAVGELFF.

The rearrangement joins TRBV29-1 to TRBJ1-1; absent DNA, TCRdb's TRBD1 call cannot be checked. Looked up from germline, CDR1 is SQVTM and CDR2 is ANQGSEA. The CDR3 spans 15 residues. CDR3 amino acids: CSVAGQAFHGLEAFF.

V usage is TRBV3-1 and J usage is TRBJ2-7; TCRdb calls TRBD2, which cannot be checked without DNA. The CDR3 is 13 amino acids. The germline CDR1 and CDR2 sequences are LGHDT and YNNKEL (reference sequence). The CDR3: CASSQDDARGTAF.

The rearrangement links TRBV5-1 to TRBJ1-3; TCRdb outputs TRBD1, but without DNA this stays unchecked. CDR3 length: 17 residues. Germline loops: CDR1 SGHRS, CDR2 YFSETQ. The CDR3 loop reads CASSPPTSGQGSDTIYF. Full variable domain (remainder filled in from reference TRBV5-1 and TRBJ1-3): KAGVTQTPRYLIKTRGQQVTLSCSPISGHRSVSWYQQTPGQGLQFLFEYFSETQRNKGNFPGRFSGRQFSNSRSEMNVSTLELGDSALYLCASSPPTSGQGSDTIYFGEGSWLTVV.

The chain recombines TRBV12-3 or TRBV12-4 with TRBJ1-5; no DNA is available, so the TRBD1 call from TCRdb remains unchecked. The CDR3 spans 14 residues. The CDR3 sequence: CASSSIDGGGPQHF.

This CDR3 reads CSARGGFSSYEQYF. The chain carries TRBV20-1 and TRBJ2-7; the D call from TCRdb, TRBD1, cannot be confirmed without DNA. Germline-derived CDR1 and CDR2 are DFQATT and SNEGSKA (reference sequence). CDR3 length equals 14 residues.

This chain uses TRBV7-2 with TRBJ2-2; TCRdb reports TRBD2, a call that lacks DNA to check it against. CDR1 SGHTA and CDR2 FQGNSA come from the germline V gene. This CDR3 region has 18 residues. CDR3 sequence: CASSSPAGGPRRTGELFF.

The chain is built from TRBV3-1 and TRBJ2-1; TCRdb calls TRBD1, which cannot be checked without DNA. The germline CDR1 and CDR2 sequences are LGHDT and YNNKEL (reference sequence). This CDR3 is built from 17 residues. CDR3 residues: CASSQVFRDRAEDEQFF.

The V gene is TRBV29-1, the J gene TRBJ2-7; TCRdb gives TRBD1 as the D gene, but with no DNA this cannot be confirmed. The CDR3 runs 13 residues. Germline CDR1 SQVTM, CDR2 ANQGSEA. This CDR3 reads CSAEAGQGNEQYF.

The chain uses TRBV21-1 and TRBJ2-7. TRBV21-1 is recorded as a pseudogene. The CDR3 consists of 15 residues. CDR3 sequence: CASSKVSASSYEQYF.

The CDR3 region is CASTAIAGTYNEQFF. The chain links TRBV19 to TRBJ2-1; TCRdb gives TRBD2 as the D gene, but with no DNA this cannot be confirmed. Germline CDR1 LNHDA, CDR2 SQIVND (reference sequence). The CDR3 extends over 15 amino acids.